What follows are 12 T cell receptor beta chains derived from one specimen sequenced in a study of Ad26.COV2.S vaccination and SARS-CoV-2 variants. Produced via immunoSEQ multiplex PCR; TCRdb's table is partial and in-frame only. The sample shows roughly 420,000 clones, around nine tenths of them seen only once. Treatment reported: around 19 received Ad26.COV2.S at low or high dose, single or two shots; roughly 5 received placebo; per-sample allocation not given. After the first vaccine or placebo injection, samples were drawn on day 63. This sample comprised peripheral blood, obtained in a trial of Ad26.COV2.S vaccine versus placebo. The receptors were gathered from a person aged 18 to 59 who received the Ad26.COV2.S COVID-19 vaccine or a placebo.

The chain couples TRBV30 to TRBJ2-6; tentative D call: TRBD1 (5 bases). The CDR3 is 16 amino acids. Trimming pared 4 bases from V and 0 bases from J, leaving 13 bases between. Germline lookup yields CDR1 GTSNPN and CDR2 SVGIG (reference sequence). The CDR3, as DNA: TGTGCCTGGAACCAACAGGTAGACTCTGGGGCCAACGTCCTGACTTTC. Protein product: CAWNQQVDSGANVLTF.

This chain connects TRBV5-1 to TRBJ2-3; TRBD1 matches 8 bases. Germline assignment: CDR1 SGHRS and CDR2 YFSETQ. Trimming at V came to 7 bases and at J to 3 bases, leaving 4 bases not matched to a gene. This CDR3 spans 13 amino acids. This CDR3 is CASWTGLTDTQYF. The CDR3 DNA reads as TGCGCCAGCTGGACAGGGTTAACAGATACGCAGTATTTT.

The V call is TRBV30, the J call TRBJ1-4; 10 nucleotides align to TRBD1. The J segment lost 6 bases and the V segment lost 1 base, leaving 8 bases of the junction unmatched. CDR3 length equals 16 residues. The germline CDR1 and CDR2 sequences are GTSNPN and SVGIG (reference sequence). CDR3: CAWSGTSGTGDEKLFF. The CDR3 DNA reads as TGTGCCTGGAGTGGAACCTCCGGGACAGGGGATGAAAAACTGTTTTTT.

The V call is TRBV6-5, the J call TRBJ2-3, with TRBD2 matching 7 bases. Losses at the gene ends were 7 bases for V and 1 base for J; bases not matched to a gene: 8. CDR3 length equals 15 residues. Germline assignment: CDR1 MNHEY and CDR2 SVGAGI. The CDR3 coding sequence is TGTGCCAGCAAATTGACTAGCTTGGGCACAGATACGCAGTATTTT. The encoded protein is CASKLTSLGTDTQYF.

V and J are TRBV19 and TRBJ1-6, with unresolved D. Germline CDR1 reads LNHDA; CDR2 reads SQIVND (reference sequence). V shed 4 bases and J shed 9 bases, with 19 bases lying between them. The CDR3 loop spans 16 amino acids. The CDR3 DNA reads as TGTGCCAGTAGTACCGATCCGATCGCCAAAAGTTCACCCCTCCACTTT. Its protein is CASSTDPIAKSSPLHF.

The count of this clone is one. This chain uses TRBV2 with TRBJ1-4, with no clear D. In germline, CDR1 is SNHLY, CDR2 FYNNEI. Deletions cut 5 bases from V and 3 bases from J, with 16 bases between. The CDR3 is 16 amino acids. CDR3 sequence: CASSKTIPRPNEKLFF. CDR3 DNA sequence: TGTGCCAGCAGTAAGACCATCCCTCGGCCTAATGAAAAACTGTTTTTT.

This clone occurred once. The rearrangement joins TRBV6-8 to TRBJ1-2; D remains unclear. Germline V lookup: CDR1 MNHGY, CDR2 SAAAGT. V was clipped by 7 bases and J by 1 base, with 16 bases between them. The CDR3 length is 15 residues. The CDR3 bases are TGTGCCAGCACTCCCATGTCGCAGATTAACTATGGCTACACCTTC. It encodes CASTPMSQINYGYTF.

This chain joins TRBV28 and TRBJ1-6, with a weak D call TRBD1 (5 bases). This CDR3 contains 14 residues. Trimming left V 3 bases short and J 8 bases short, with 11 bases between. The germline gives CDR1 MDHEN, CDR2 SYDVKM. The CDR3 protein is CASSFPGWDSPLHF. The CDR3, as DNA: TGTGCCAGCAGTTTTCCAGGGTGGGATTCACCCCTCCACTTT.

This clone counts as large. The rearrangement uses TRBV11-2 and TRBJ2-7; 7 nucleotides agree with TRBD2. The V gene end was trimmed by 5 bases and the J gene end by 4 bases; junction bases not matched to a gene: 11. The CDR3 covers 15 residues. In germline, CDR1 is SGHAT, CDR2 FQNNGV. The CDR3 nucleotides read TGTGCCAGCAGCCCGCGGAGGCGGGGGACTTACGAGCAGTACTTC. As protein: CASSPRRRGTYEQYF.

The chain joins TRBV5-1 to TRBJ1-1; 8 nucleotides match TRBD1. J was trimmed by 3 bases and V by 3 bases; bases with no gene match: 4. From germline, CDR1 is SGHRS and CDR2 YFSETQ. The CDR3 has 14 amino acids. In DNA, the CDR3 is TGCGCCAGCAGCTGGGGGACAGGATACACTGAAGCTTTCTTT. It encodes CASSWGTGYTEAFF.

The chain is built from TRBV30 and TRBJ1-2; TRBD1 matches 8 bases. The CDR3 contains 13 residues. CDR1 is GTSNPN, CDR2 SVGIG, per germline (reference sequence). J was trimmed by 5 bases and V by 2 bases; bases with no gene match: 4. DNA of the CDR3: TGTGCCTGGAGTCAGGGACAGGAATATGGCTACACCTTC. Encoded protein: CAWSQGQEYGYTF.

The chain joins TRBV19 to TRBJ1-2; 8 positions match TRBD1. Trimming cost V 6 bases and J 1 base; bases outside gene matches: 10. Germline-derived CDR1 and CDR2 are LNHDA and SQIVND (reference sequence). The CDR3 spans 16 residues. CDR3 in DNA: TGTGCCAGTAGACAAATCCGACAGGGGATTAACTATGGCTACACCTTC. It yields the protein CASRQIRQGINYGYTF.